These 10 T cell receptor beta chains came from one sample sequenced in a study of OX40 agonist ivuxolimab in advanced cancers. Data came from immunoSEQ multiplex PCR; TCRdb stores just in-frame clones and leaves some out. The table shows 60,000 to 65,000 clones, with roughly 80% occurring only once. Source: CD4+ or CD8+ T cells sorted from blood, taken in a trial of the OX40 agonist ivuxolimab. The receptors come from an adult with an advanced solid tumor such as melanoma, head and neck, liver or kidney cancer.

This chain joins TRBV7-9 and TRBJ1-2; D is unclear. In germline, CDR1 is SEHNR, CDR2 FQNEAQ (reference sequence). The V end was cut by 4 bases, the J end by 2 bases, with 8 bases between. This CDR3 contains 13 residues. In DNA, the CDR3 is TGTGCCAGCAGCTCTGACAAGAACTATGGCTACACCTTC. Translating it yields CASSSDKNYGYTF.

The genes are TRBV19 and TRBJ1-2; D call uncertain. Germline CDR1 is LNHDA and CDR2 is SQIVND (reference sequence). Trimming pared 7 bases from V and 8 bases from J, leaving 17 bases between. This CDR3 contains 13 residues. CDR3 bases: TGTGCCAGTACTTTCCGGGGTTCTGGGGGCTACACCTTC. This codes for CASTFRGSGGYTF.

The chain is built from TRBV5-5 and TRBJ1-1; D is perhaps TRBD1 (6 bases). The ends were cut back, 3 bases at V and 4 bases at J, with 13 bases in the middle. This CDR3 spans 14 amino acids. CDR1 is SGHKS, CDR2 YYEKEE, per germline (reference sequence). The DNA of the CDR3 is TGTGCCAGCAGCTGGACAGTGCTGGGCACTGAAGCTTTCTTT. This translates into CASSWTVLGTEAFF.

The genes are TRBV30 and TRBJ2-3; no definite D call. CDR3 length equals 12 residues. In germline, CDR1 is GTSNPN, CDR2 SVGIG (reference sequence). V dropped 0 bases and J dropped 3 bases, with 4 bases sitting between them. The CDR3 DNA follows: TGTGCCTGGAGTGTAACGACAGATACGCAGTATTTT. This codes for CAWSVTTDTQYF.

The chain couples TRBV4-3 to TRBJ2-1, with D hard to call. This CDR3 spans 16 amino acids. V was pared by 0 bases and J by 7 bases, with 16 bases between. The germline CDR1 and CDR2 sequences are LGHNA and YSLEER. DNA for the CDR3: TGCGCCAGCAGCCAAGATTTTTTTATCTCGGCTAATGAGCAGTTCTTC. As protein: CASSQDFFISANEQFF.

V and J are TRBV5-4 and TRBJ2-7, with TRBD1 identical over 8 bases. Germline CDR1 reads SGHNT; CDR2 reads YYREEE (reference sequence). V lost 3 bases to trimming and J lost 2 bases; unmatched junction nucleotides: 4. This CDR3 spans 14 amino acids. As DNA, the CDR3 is TGTGCCAGCAGCTCGGGGACAGGCCCCTACGAGCAGTACTTC. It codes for CASSSGTGPYEQYF. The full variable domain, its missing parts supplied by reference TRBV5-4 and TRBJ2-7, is ETGVTQSPTHLIKTRGQQVTLRCSSQSGHNTVSWYQQALGQGPQFIFQYYREEENGRGNFPPRFSGLQFPNYSSELNVNALELDDSALYLCASSSGTGPYEQYFGPGTRLTVT.

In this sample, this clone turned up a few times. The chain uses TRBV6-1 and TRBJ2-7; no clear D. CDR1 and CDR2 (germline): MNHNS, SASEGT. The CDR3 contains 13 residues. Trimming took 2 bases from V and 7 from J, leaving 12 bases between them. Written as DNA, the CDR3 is TGTGCCAGCAGTGAAAGTTTCCTCGGGGAGCAGTACTTC. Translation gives CASSESFLGEQYF.

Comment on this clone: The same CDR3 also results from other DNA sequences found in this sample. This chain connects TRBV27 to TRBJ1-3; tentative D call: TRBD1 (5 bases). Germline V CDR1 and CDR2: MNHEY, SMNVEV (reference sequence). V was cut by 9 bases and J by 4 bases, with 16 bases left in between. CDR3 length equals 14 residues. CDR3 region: CASRESGAGNTIYF. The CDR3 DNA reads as TGTGCCAGTAGGGAGAGCGGGGCCGGAAACACCATATATTTT.

In DNA form, the CDR3 reads TGTGCCAGCAGTCCCGGGACCGACCAACAAGCTTTCTTT. Translated, it gives CASSPGTDQQAFF. The chain links TRBV7-3 to TRBJ1-1, with D perhaps matching TRBD1 (5 bases). The CDR3 covers 13 residues. V lost 6 bases and J lost 9, with 17 bases in between. Per the germline V gene, CDR1 is SGHTA and CDR2 is FQGTGA.

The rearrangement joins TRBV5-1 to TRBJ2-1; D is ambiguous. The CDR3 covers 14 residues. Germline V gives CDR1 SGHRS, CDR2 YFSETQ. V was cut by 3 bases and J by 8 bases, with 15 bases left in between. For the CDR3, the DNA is TGCGCCAGCAGCTCGACCATAAAGTTGGATGAGCAGTTCTTC. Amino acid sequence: CASSSTIKLDEQFF.